These T cell receptor beta chains were read from a single sample in a study of blood T cell repertoires in COVID-19. Sequencing was performed with immunoSEQ multiplex PCR; in TCRdb, only in-frame clones are kept and a portion is missing. The data hold approximately 220,000 clones, with around 89% observed a single time. Source material: PBMCs or T cells enriched from blood (not recorded which). The source of these receptors is a woman aged 18-29 years in a cohort exposed to, infected with or recovered from COVID-19 (not recorded which). The CDR3 runs from the conserved cysteine through the conserved F or W. Each record gives: CDR3 DNA, CDR3 protein, clone size, D gene, J gene, V gene. D genes are given only for firm matches. Part of the rows lack a size; the others show once, few, many or a class for expanded clones.

TGTGCCAGCTTCGGGAGTTCCGAGACCCAGTACTTC CASFGSSETQYF once - TRBJ2-5 TRBV6-5
TGTGCCACCAGTGAGAAAGGGGCAGGTCCATCCAATCAGCCCCAGCATTTT CATSEKGAGPSNQPQHF - - TRBJ1-5 TRBV24-1
TGTGCCAGCAGCGTAGCCGAGGGCTCCCTCTATGGCTACACCTTC CASSVAEGSLYGYTF - - TRBJ1-2 TRBV9
TGTGCCAGCAGGGTGGGGGACAGCTATGGCTACACCTTC CASRVGDSYGYTF - TRBD1 TRBJ1-2 TRBV2
TGCGCCAGCAGCGCCGACAGTAATGAAAAACTGTTTTTT CASSADSNEKLFF - - TRBJ1-4 TRBV5-1
TGTGCCAGCAGTTTAGGGGGACTAGCGGGTTCATACGAGCAGTACTTC CASSLGGLAGSYEQYF - TRBD2 TRBJ2-7 TRBV6-5
TGTGCCAGTTCCTGGGACAGGGCTGGTGAGCAGTTCTTC CASSWDRAGEQFF - TRBD1 TRBJ2-1 TRBV19
TGTGCCAGCACTCCCACTAGCGGTCGCACAGATACGCAGTATTTT CASTPTSGRTDTQYF - TRBD2 TRBJ2-3 TRBV9
TGTGCCAGCAGTCCTGATAGCTCTGGGGCCAACGTCCTGACTTTC CASSPDSSGANVLTF - - TRBJ2-6 TRBV27
TGTGCCAGCAGCTTCCTATCTCGCGGGGCCTACACCGGGGAGCTGTTTTTT CASSFLSRGAYTGELFF - - TRBJ2-2 TRBV5-6
TGTGCCAGCAGTTTAGGGAGGGCCTACGAGCAGTACTTC CASSLGRAYEQYF - TRBD2 TRBJ2-7 TRBV27
TGTGCCAGCAGCCCCAGGTCGCCCACCGGGGAGCTGTTTTTT CASSPRSPTGELFF - - TRBJ2-2 TRBV11-2
TGTGCCAGCAGCCAGTCCGGGACAGGGAATGAAAAACTGTTTTTT CASSQSGTGNEKLFF - TRBD1 TRBJ1-4 TRBV3-1/TRBV3-2
TGTGCCAGCAGCGACTCCGGGACAGGCGATGGTAGCAATCAGCCCCAGCATTTT CASSDSGTGDGSNQPQHF - TRBD1 TRBJ1-5 TRBV13
TGTGCCAGCAGCTCAGACAGTCCGGGACTGTTTTTT CASSSDSPGLFF - - TRBJ1-4 TRBV7-9
TGTGCCACCCGACAGGGCCAAGAGACCCAGTACTTC CATRQGQETQYF - TRBD1 TRBJ2-5 TRBV10-3
TGTGCCAGCAGTGAGTATAGCGGGAGCGACACCGGGGAGCTGTTTTTT CASSEYSGSDTGELFF - TRBD2 TRBJ2-2 TRBV6-1
TGTGCCAGCAGGCCCCTTCCCAGGGCGGCGTACAATGAGCAGTTCTTC CASRPLPRAAYNEQFF - - TRBJ2-1 TRBV28
TGTGCCAGCAGCTTAGATGGGGCTGTGTACGGCTACACCTTC CASSLDGAVYGYTF few - TRBJ1-2 TRBV11-2
TGTGCCAGCAGCCAAGATGGGGGAAGCGGGAGGGGCACAGATACGCAGTATTTT CASSQDGGSGRGTDTQYF - TRBD2 TRBJ2-3 TRBV4-2
TGCGCCAGCAGCTCACAGGGGACCGACGAGCAGTACTTC CASSSQGTDEQYF few TRBD1 TRBJ2-7 TRBV5-1
TGTGCCAGCATTCCAAAAGCCCCCTTTTCGAGCGGCGAGACCCAGTACTTC CASIPKAPFSSGETQYF - - TRBJ2-5 TRBV3-1/TRBV3-2
TGTGCCACCAGTGATGGAGGGCGCGCAGAGACCCAGTACTTC CATSDGGRAETQYF - - TRBJ2-5 TRBV24-1
TGTGCCAGCATCGGACAGGGCCCGTGGGATGAAAAACTGTTTTTT CASIGQGPWDEKLFF - TRBD1 TRBJ1-4 TRBV2
TGTGCCAGCTCCCGGGGAATGGACGGTAATTCACCCCTCCACTTT CASSRGMDGNSPLHF - - TRBJ1-6 TRBV27
TGTGCCAGCAGTCAGCCTGGGGCCTATGGCTACACCTTC CASSQPGAYGYTF - - TRBJ1-2 TRBV3-1/TRBV3-2
TGTGCCAGTACTCGAAACAGGGGTCTGGAATCTTCACCCCTCCACTTT CASTRNRGLESSPLHF - TRBD1 TRBJ1-6 TRBV19
TGTGCCAGCAGCGTGACAGGGGGCGGCTATGGCTACACCTTC CASSVTGGGYGYTF - TRBD1 TRBJ1-2 TRBV2
TGTGCCAGCAGCTTAGCTTTGCGGGACCTGTACTATGGCTACACCTTC CASSLALRDLYYGYTF - - TRBJ1-2 TRBV7-2
TGTGCCGCTAGCGGGGGGGCCTCCTCCAATGAGCAGTTCTTC CAASGGASSNEQFF - TRBD2 TRBJ2-1 TRBV24-1
TGCGCCAGCAGCTTGACCCACAACCCCTACGAGCAGTACTTC CASSLTHNPYEQYF few - TRBJ2-7 TRBV5-1
TGTGCCAGCATGATAGGACAGGGGAACTACGAGCAGTACTTC CASMIGQGNYEQYF once TRBD1 TRBJ2-7 TRBV2
TGCAGCGTAGCGGGAACTTGGGATACGCAGTATTTT CSVAGTWDTQYF few TRBD2 TRBJ2-3 TRBV29-1
TGTGCCAGCAGCCGGGGACTAGCGGGAGCGGGGAGCGTTACGCAGTATTTT CASSRGLAGAGSVTQYF - TRBD2 TRBJ2-3 TRBV14
TGTGCCAGCAGCTTGGCCGGAAGCGGGGGTTACGCAGATACGCAGTATTTT CASSLAGSGGYADTQYF - TRBD2 TRBJ2-3 TRBV5-4
TGTGCCAGCAGCGGGACAGGGGAGTACGAGCAGTACTTC CASSGTGEYEQYF - TRBD1 TRBJ2-7 TRBV9
TGTGCTAGTGGTTCAGGGGGCGGTAGGACTGAAGCTTTCTTT CASGSGGGRTEAFF - TRBD1 TRBJ1-1 TRBV12-5
TGTGCCAGCAGCGTGGACAGGGAAGCTTCTGGAAACACCATATATTTT CASSVDREASGNTIYF few TRBD1 TRBJ1-3 TRBV7-8
TGCGCCACCCGGGAGGGCCCGGGGGATACGCAGTATTTT CATREGPGDTQYF - TRBD2 TRBJ2-3 TRBV10-2
TGTGCCAGCAGCCTGACTAGCGGGGGGGCAGATACGCAGTATTTT CASSLTSGGADTQYF - TRBD2 TRBJ2-3 TRBV11-2
TGCGCCAGCAGCCCGTTAGGCAGGGGGCATGACACTGAAGCTTTCTTT CASSPLGRGHDTEAFF - TRBD1 TRBJ1-1 TRBV5-1
TGTGCCAGCAGCCGCATACAGACCAGGGCAACTAATGAAAAACTGTTTTTT CASSRIQTRATNEKLFF once - TRBJ1-4 TRBV5-5
TGTGCCAGCAACCGGGGGGGGGACAATCAGCCCCAGCATTTT CASNRGGDNQPQHF - - TRBJ1-5 TRBV28
TGTGCCAGCAGCACTAACTACAATGAGCAGTTCTTC CASSTNYNEQFF - - TRBJ2-1 TRBV6-5
TGTGCCAGCAGCCCTCCCGTTCCGGAGCAGTTCTTC CASSPPVPEQFF - - TRBJ2-1 TRBV5-8
TGTGCCATGGCGGGTCGCGGGAGGGGCACAGATACGCAGTATTTT CAMAGRGRGTDTQYF - TRBD2 TRBJ2-3 TRBV10-3
TGTGCCAGCAGCCAAGATTACGCGGGTAGGGTTTATGGCTACACCTTC CASSQDYAGRVYGYTF - - TRBJ1-2 TRBV3-1/TRBV3-2
TGTGCCAGCAGCTTGGAACTAGCGGGGGAAGATACGCAGTATTTT CASSLELAGEDTQYF - TRBD2 TRBJ2-3 TRBV5-4
TGTGCCAGCAGCTTAGAAGCAGGGGGCATCTACAATGAGCAGTTCTTC CASSLEAGGIYNEQFF - TRBD1 TRBJ2-1 TRBV11-2
TGTGCCAGCAGCTCACTCGCGGGCTACGAGCAGTACTTC CASSSLAGYEQYF - - TRBJ2-7 TRBV7-2
TGTGCCAGCAGCCTAACGGGACTAGCGGGAGGCGAGCAGTACTTC CASSLTGLAGGEQYF few TRBD2 TRBJ2-7 TRBV5-4